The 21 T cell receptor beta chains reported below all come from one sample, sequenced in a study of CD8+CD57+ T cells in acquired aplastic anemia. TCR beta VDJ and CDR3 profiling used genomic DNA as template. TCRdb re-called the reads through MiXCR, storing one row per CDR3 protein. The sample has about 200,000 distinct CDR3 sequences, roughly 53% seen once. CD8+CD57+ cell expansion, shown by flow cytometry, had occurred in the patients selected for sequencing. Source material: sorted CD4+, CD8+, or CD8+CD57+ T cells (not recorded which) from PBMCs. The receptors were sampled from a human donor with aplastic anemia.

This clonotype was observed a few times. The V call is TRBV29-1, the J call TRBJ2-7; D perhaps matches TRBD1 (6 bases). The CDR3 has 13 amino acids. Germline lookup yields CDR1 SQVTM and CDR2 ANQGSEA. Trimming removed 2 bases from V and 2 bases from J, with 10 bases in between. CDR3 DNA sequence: TGCAGCGTTGAAACAGGGTTCACCTACGAGCAGTACTTC. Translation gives CSVETGFTYEQYF.

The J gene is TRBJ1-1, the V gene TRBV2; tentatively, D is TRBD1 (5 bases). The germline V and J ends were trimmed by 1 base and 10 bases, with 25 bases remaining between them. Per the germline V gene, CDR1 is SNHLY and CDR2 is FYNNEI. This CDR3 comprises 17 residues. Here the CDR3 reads CASSEGGGWGRSSVAFF. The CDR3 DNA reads TGTGCCAGCAGTGAAGGAGGAGGGTGGGGACGGAGCTCTGTAGCTTTCTTT.

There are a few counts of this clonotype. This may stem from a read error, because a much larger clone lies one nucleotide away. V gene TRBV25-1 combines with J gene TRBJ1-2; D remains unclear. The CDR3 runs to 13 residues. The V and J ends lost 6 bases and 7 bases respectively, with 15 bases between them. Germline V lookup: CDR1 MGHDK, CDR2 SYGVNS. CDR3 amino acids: CASSAWGGCGYTF. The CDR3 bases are TGTGCCAGCAGCGCATGGGGAGGGTGTGGCTACACCTTC.

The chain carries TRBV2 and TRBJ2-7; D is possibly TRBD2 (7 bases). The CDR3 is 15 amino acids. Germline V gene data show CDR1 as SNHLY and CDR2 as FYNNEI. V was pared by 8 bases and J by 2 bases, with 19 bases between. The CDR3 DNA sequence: TGTGCCAGCGGGGGGGACGCCGGACAGACCTACGAGCAGTACTTC. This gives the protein CASGGDAGQTYEQYF.

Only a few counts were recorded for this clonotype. CDR3 in amino acids: CASRPDGGGGETQYF. Here the CDR3 DNA reads TGTGCCAGCAGACCAGACGGGGGGGGGGGCGAGACCCAGTACTTC. The chain is built from TRBV12-3 or TRBV12-4 and TRBJ2-5; 8 nucleotides agree with TRBD2. Trimming cost V 6 bases and J 5 bases; bases outside gene matches: 11. This CDR3 has 15 amino acids.

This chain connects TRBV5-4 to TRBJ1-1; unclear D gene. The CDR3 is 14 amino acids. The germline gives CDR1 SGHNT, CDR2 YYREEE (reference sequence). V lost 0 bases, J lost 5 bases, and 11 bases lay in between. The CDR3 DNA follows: TGTGCCAGCAGCTTGGAAAGGGCGGAGACTGAAGCTTTCTTT. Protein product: CASSLERAETEAFF.

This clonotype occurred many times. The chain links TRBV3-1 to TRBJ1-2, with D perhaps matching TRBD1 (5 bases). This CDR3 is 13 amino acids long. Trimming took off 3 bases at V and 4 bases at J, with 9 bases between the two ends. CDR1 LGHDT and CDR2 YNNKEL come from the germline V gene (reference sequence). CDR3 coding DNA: TGTGCCAGCAGCCAGACGACAGTCTATGGCTACACCTTC. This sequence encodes CASSQTTVYGYTF.

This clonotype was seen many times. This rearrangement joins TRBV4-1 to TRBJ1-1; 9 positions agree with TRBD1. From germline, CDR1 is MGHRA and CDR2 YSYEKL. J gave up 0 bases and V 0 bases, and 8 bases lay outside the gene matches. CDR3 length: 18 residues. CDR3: CASSQDVTGGNLNTEAFF. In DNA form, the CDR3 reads TGCGCCAGCAGCCAAGATGTGACAGGGGGGAACCTGAACACTGAAGCTTTCTTT.

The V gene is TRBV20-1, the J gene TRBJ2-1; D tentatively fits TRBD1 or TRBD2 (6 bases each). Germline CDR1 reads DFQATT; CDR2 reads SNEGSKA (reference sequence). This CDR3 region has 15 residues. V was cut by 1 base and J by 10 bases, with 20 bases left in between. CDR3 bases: TGCAGTGCTAGAGTTGGTAGGGTGGGGGGCAACGAGCAGTTCTTC. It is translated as CSARVGRVGGNEQFF.

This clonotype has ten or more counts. The CDR3 loop is CASSLFAGSGQYF. The CDR3 DNA reads as TGTGCCAGCAGCTTATTCGCGGGGTCCGGGCAGTATTTT. The V call is TRBV7-2, the J call TRBJ2-3; D perhaps matches TRBD2 (6 bases). Germline loops: CDR1 SGHTA, CDR2 FQGNSA. Trimming took off 2 bases at V and 11 bases at J, with 14 bases between the two ends. CDR3 length equals 13 residues.

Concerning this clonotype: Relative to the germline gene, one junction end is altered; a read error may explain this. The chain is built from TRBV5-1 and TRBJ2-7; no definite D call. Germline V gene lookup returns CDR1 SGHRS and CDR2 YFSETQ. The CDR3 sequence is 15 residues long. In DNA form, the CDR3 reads TGCGCCAGCAGCCACTCCTCGACCCTGTCCTACGAGCAGTGCTTC. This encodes CASSHSSTLSYEQCF.

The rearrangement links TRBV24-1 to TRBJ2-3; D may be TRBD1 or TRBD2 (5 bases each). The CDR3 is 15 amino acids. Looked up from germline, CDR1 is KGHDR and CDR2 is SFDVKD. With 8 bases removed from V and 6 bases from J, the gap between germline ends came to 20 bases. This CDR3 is CATTPGRSGPDTQYF. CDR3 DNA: TGTGCCACCACCCCGGGACGGTCGGGGCCGGATACGCAGTATTTT.

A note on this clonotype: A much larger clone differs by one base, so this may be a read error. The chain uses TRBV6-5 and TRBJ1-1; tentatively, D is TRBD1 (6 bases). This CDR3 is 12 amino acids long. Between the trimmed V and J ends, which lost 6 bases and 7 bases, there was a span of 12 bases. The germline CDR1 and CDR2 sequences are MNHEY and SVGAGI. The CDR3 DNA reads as TGTGCCAGCAGCCGAACAGGGCGTGAAGCTTTCTTT. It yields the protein CASSRTGREAFF.

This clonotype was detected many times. DNA for the CDR3: TGCGCCAGCAGCTCCGAAGAAGCGGGAGAAGAGACCCAGTACTTC. It encodes CASSSEEAGEETQYF. The chain recombines TRBV5-1 with TRBJ2-5; 8 bases map to TRBD2. The CDR3 has 15 amino acids. The J segment lost 3 bases and the V segment lost 3 bases, leaving 7 bases of the junction unmatched. Germline CDR1 is SGHRS and CDR2 is YFSETQ.

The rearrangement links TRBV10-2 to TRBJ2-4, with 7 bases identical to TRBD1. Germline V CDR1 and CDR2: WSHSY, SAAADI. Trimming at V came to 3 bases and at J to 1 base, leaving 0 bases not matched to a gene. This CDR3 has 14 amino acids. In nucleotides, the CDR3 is TGCGCCAGCAGTGAACAGGGGGCCAAAAACATTCAGTACTTC. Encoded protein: CASSEQGAKNIQYF.

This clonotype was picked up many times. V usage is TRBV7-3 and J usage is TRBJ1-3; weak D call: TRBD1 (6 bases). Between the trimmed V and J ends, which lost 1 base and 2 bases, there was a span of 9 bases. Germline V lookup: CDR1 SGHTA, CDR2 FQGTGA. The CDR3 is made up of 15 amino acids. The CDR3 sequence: CASSLRGGPGNTIYF. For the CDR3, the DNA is TGTGCCAGCAGCTTAAGGGGGGGGCCTGGAAACACCATATATTTT.

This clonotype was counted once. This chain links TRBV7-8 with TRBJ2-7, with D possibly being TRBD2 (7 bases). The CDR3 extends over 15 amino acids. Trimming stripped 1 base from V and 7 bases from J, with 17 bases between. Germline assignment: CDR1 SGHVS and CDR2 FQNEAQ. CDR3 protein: CASSLGPEGGEEQYF. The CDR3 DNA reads TGTGCCAGCAGCTTAGGGCCGGAGGGGGGGGAAGAGCAGTACTTC.

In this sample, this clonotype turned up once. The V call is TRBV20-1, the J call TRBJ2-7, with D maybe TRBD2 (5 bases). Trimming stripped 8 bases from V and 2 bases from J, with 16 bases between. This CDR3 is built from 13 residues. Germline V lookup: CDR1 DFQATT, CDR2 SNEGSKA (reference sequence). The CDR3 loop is CSTIPSGAYEQYF. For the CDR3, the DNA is TGCAGTACTATCCCCAGCGGAGCCTACGAGCAGTACTTC.

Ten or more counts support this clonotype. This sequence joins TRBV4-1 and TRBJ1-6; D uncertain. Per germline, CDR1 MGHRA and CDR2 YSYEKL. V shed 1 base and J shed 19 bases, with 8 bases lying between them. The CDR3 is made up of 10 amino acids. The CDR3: CASSQVLRHF. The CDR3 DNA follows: TGCGCCAGCAGCCAAGTGTTAAGGCACTTT.

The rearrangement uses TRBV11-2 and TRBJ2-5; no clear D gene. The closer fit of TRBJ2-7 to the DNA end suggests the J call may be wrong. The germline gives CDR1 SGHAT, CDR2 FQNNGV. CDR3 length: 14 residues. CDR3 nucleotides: TGTGCCAGCAGCTTAGGGACCCAAGGCTACGAGCAGTACTTC. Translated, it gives CASSLGTQGYEQYF.

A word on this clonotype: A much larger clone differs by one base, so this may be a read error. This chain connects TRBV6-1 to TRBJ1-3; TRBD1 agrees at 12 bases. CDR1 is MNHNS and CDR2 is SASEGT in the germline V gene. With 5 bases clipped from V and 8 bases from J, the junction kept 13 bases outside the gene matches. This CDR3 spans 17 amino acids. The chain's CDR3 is CASSPGTGGRQGHTIYF. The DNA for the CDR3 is TGTGCCAGCAGTCCCGGGACAGGGGGCAGACAGGGACACACCATATATTTT.